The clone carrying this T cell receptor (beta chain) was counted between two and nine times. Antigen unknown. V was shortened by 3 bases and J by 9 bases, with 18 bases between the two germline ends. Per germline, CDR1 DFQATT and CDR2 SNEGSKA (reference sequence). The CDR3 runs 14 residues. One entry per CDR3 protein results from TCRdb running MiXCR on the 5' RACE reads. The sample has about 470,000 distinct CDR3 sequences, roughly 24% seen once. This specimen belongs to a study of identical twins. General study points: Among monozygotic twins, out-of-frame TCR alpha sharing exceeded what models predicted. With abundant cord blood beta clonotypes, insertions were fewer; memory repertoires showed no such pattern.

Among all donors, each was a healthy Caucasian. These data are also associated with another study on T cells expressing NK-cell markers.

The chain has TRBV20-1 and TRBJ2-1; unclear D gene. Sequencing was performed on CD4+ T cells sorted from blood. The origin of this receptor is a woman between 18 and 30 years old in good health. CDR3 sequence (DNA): TGCAGTGCTAGGCGGCCTGCTATCACGGTTGAGCAGTTCTTC. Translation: CSARRPAITVEQFF.